The present T cell receptor beta chain was sequenced within a study of T cell responses to AZD1222 COVID-19 vaccine. Study results and caveats: Regions 160-218 and 743-854 dominated among vaccine-associated CD4 TCRs spanning spike. Spike-specific TCR breadth rose after two AZD1222 doses, and depth rose as well. Among those given AZD1222, only six were seropositive at baseline.

The data were produced by immunoSEQ multiplex PCR, yet TCRdb's version contains in-frame clones alone and is incomplete. The sample has roughly 150,000 clones, around 87% seen once; the top ten hold roughly 9.7%. Second-dose schedules of about 4 or about 12 weeks were combined. Trimming took off 6 bases at V and 0 bases at J, with 9 bases between the two ends. The CDR3 contains 12 residues. The germline gives CDR1 SQVTM, CDR2 ANQGSEA. With regard to this clone: Antigen specificity is unknown.

The starting material was peripheral blood, obtained 28 days after the second AZD1222 dose. This TCR derives from an adult who received the AZD1222 COVID-19 vaccine. The gene calls are TRBV29-1 and TRBJ2-7; no clear D. The DNA for the CDR3 is TGCAGCGTCGGAGCTAGCTCCTACGAGCAGTACTTC. It is translated as CSVGASSYEQYF.